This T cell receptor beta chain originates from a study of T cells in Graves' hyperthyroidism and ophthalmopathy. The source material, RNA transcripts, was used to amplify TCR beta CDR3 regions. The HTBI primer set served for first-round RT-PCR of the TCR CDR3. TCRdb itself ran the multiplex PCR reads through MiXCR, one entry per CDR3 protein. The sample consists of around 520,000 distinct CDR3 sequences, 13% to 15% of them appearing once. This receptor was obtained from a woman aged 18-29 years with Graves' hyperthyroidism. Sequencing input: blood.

In DNA form, the CDR3 reads TGTGCCTGGACAGGGGATGGCTACACCTTC. Translated: CAWTGDGYTF. The chain couples TRBV30 to TRBJ1-2; maybe TRBD1 (6 bases). The germline CDR1 and CDR2 sequences are GTSNPN and SVGIG (reference sequence). This CDR3 has 10 residues. Trimming stripped 4 bases from V and 6 bases from J, with 6 bases between.